This T cell receptor beta chain emerged from a study of blood T cell repertoires in COVID-19. As handled by the study authors: Estimates of nucleated cell counts were drawn from the amplification of reference gene primers. The assay was immunoSEQ multiplex PCR, and TCRdb's table has in-frame clones only and misses some. The DNA was the basis for D and trimming; V, J and clone size are from that table. The sample includes about 170,000 clones, 70% to 85% of them seen just once. The V gene end was trimmed by 8 bases and the J gene end by 5 bases; junction bases not matched to a gene: 5. The germline V gene has CDR1 SGHTA and CDR2 FQGNSA. This CDR3 comprises 14 residues.

The sequenced material came from PBMCs or T cells enriched from blood (not recorded which). The rearrangement joins TRBV7-2 to TRBJ2-1, with TRBD2 matching 11 bases. The receptor's source is a woman aged 70-85 years in a cohort exposed to, infected with or recovered from COVID-19 (not recorded which). As DNA, the CDR3 is TGTGCCAGCCAGCTAGCGGGAGGCAACAATGAGCAGTTCTTC. It encodes CASQLAGGNNEQFF.